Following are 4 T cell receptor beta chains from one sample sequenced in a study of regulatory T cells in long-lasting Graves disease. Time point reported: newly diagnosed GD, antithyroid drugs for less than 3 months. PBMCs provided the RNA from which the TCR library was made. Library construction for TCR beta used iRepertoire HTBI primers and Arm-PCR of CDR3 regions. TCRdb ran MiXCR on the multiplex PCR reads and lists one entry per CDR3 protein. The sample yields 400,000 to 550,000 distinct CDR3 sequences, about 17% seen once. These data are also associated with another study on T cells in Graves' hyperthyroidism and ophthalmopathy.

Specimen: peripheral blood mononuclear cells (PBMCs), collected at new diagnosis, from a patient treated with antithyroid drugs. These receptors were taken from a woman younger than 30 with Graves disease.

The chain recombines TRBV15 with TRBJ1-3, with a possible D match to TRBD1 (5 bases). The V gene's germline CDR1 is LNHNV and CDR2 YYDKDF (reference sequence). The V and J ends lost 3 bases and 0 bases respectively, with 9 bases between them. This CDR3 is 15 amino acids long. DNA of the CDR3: TGTGCCACCAGCAGGACAGCCTCCTCTGGAAACACCATATATTTT. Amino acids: CATSRTASSGNTIYF.

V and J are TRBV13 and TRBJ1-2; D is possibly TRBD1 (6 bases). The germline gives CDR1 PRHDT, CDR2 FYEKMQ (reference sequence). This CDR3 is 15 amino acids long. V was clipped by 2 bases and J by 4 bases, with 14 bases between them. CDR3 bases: TGTGCCAGCAGCTTATCGGGGGGCGCCATCTATGGCTACACCTTC. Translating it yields CASSLSGGAIYGYTF.

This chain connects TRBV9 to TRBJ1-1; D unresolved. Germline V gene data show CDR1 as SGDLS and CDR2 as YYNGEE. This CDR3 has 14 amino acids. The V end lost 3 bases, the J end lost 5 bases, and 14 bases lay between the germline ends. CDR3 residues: CASSAAGRQTEAFF. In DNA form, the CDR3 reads TGTGCCAGCAGCGCTGCCGGGAGGCAGACTGAAGCTTTCTTT.

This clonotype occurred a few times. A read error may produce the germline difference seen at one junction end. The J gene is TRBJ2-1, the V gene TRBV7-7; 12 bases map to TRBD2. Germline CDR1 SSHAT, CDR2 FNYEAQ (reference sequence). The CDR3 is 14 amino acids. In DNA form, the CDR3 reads TGTGCTAGCAGCTCACTAGCGGGAGGAGGTGAGCAGTTCTTC. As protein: CASSSLAGGGEQFF.